The rows below give T cell receptor beta chains drawn from one sample of a study of blood T cell repertoires in COVID-19. Data came from immunoSEQ multiplex PCR; TCRdb stores just in-frame clones and leaves some out. The sample yields roughly 140,000 clones, approximately 82% seen once. Input material: peripheral blood. The receptors come from a woman aged 50 to 65 in a cohort sampled during active or convalescent COVID-19. Each CDR3 is given with its conserved first and last residue. The order of the fields is V gene, CDR3 length, J gene, clone size, D gene, CDR3 DNA, CDR3 protein. D genes are given only for firm matches. A clone size is listed for some rows: how often the clone was seen (once, few, many), or a class if it is expanded.

TRBV7-3,13,TRBJ2-5,NA,TRBD2,TGTGCCAGCAGCTTCCGGGGGGAAGAGACCCAGTACTTC,CASSFRGEETQYF
TRBV13,14,TRBJ2-1,NA,NA,TGTGCCAGCAGCTTAGGCCGGGGTTACAATGAGCAGTTCTTC,CASSLGRGYNEQFF
TRBV7-8,11,TRBJ1-4,NA,NA,TGTGCCAGCAGCTCGCGCGAAAAACTGTTTTTT,CASSSREKLFF
TRBV20-1,11,TRBJ1-2,NA,TRBD1,TGCAGTGCCAGGGACAGCTATGGCTACACCTTC,CSARDSYGYTF
TRBV25-1,13,TRBJ1-5,NA,NA,TGTGCCAGCAGTGAACCGGGGGAGCAGCCCCAGCATTTT,CASSEPGEQPQHF
TRBV7-5,16,TRBJ2-1,NA,NA,TGTGCCAGAAGCTTATACGCAGGGCACGGATACAATGAGCAGTTCTTC,CARSLYAGHGYNEQFF
TRBV13,16,TRBJ2-1,NA,NA,TGTGCCAGCAGCTTATTCAGGGCTGGCTCCTACAATGAGCAGTTCTTC,CASSLFRAGSYNEQFF
TRBV5-1,14,TRBJ2-5,NA,NA,TGCGCCAGCAGCCCCCTCGGTAGGGGAGAGACCCAGTACTTC,CASSPLGRGETQYF
TRBV6-2/TRBV6-3,11,TRBJ1-5,NA,NA,TGTGCCAGCAGTCCCGGGGGGCCCCAGCATTTT,CASSPGGPQHF
TRBV7-2,14,TRBJ2-3,NA,NA,TGTGCCAGCAGCTTCCCGGGTCGCACAGATACGCAGTATTTT,CASSFPGRTDTQYF
TRBV14,14,TRBJ1-1,NA,NA,TGTGCCAGCAGCACCACGGCCGGTCGGAGTGAAGCTTTCTTT,CASSTTAGRSEAFF
TRBV4-3,15,TRBJ1-3,NA,NA,TGCGCCAGCAGCCAAGCGGCGGGCTCTGGAAACACCATATATTTT,CASSQAAGSGNTIYF
TRBV19,15,TRBJ1-5,once,TRBD1,TGTGCCAGTAGACGAACAGGGGTGGCAAGCCAGCCCCAGCATTTT,CASRRTGVASQPQHF
TRBV5-6,16,TRBJ1-4,NA,NA,TGTGCCAGCAGCTTCTATAGGGGTCGTGCTAATGAAAAACTGTTTTTT,CASSFYRGRANEKLFF
TRBV4-2,16,TRBJ2-3,NA,TRBD2,TGTGCCAGCAGCCTGGCTAGCGGGGGGGCCGAGCATACGCAGTATTTT,CASSLASGGAEHTQYF
TRBV19,15,TRBJ1-2,NA,NA,TGTGCCAGTAGTATAGATCGGGGGGCTTACTATGGCTACACCTTC,CASSIDRGAYYGYTF
TRBV6-2/TRBV6-3,20,TRBJ2-1,NA,TRBD2,TGTGCCAGCAGTTACTTCGGACTAGCGGGGCCCAACCTTCATGGGGATGAGCAGTTCTTC,CASSYFGLAGPNLHGDEQFF
TRBV7-8,17,TRBJ1-4,NA,TRBD1,TGTGCCAGCAGGGACAGGGAGAGTGGAATATTGGGTGAAAAACTGTTTTTT,CASRDRESGILGEKLFF
TRBV30,12,TRBJ1-3,few,NA,TGTGCCTGGACCCCCTTAGGAAACACCATATATTTT,CAWTPLGNTIYF
TRBV25-1,14,TRBJ2-1,NA,TRBD2,TGTGCCAGCAGACTAGCGGGGGGTGGGAATGAGCAGTTCTTC,CASRLAGGGNEQFF
TRBV10-1,15,TRBJ2-7,NA,TRBD2,TGCGCCAGCAGTGAGAGGATAGCGGGTACCTACGAGCAGTACTTC,CASSERIAGTYEQYF
TRBV5-5,14,TRBJ2-5,NA,NA,TGTGCCAGCAGCGCGGGCCCCCGGCGGGAGACCCAGTACTTC,CASSAGPRRETQYF
TRBV11-2,14,TRBJ2-7,NA,NA,TGTGCCAGCAGCTTAGAATACCAGGCCTACGAGCAGTACTTC,CASSLEYQAYEQYF
TRBV6-5,14,TRBJ2-3,NA,TRBD2,TGTGCCGCACCCGCACTAGCGGGGGGTGGTACGCAGTATTTT,CAAPALAGGGTQYF
TRBV6-4,15,TRBJ2-1,NA,TRBD2,TGTGCCAGCAGTGCACTAGCGGGAGAGTACAATGAGCAGTTCTTC,CASSALAGEYNEQFF
TRBV5-1,14,TRBJ1-6,NA,TRBD1,TGCGCCAGCAGCTCGGGACAGGACAATTCACCCCTCCACTTT,CASSSGQDNSPLHF
TRBV4-1,15,TRBJ1-6,NA,NA,TGCGCCAGCAGCCGAGGAGAGAGTAGAAATTCACCCCTCCACTTT,CASSRGESRNSPLHF
TRBV27,16,TRBJ2-2,NA,TRBD1,TGTGCCAGCAGTTTTCAGGGGGCGCAAAACACCGGGGAGCTGTTTTTT,CASSFQGAQNTGELFF
TRBV18,16,TRBJ2-5,once,NA,TGTGCCAGCTCACCAAACAGGGGGAGGGGCCAAGAGACCCAGTACTTC,CASSPNRGRGQETQYF
TRBV30,11,TRBJ1-5,NA,NA,TGTGCCTGGAGGACCGGAGGGCCCCAGCATTTT,CAWRTGGPQHF
TRBV19,13,TRBJ1-1,NA,NA,TGTGCCAGTAGTATTCGAGGGAACACTGAAGCTTTCTTT,CASSIRGNTEAFF
TRBV5-1,14,TRBJ1-4,NA,NA,TGCGCCAGCAGCCGCGGGGGGGAGGATGAAAAACTGTTTTTT,CASSRGGEDEKLFF
TRBV28,15,TRBJ1-6,few,NA,TGTGCCAGCAGTCCACCCACAGGACAGCACTCACCCCTCCACTTT,CASSPPTGQHSPLHF
TRBV4-1,17,TRBJ1-5,NA,NA,TGCGCCAGCAGCGAAGCCCCTGGACAGTATAGCAATCAGCCCCAGCATTTT,CASSEAPGQYSNQPQHF
TRBV7-3,16,TRBJ2-6,NA,TRBD1,TGTGCCAGCAGCCCCCGGACAGGGGCTGGGGCCAACGTCCTGACTTTC,CASSPRTGAGANVLTF
TRBV21-1,14,TRBJ2-5,NA,NA,TGTGCCAGCAGCAATAAGGGGCAGCAAGAGACCCAGTACTTC,CASSNKGQQETQYF
TRBV11-2,13,TRBJ2-3,NA,NA,TGTGCCAGCAGCCGACAGGTGGCAGATACGCAGTATTTT,CASSRQVADTQYF
TRBV4-1,15,TRBJ2-5,NA,TRBD1,TGCGCCAGCAGCCAGACCGGGACAGGGTGGGAGACCCAGTACTTC,CASSQTGTGWETQYF
TRBV5-6,12,TRBJ2-7,NA,NA,TGTGCCAGCAGCTTCGGTAGTGGCGAGCAGTACTTC,CASSFGSGEQYF
TRBV7-9,16,TRBJ1-1,many,TRBD1,TGTGCCAGCAGCTCCCATGCCTCCGGGACAGGCACTGAAGCTTTCTTT,CASSSHASGTGTEAFF
TRBV4-3,16,TRBJ2-1,NA,TRBD2,TGCGCCAGCAGCCAAGATCCCCTAGCGGTGTACAATGAGCAGTTCTTC,CASSQDPLAVYNEQFF
TRBV10-3,14,TRBJ1-1,NA,NA,TGTGCCATCAGGAAGGACAGCCTGAACACTGAAGCTTTCTTT,CAIRKDSLNTEAFF
TRBV13,15,TRBJ2-3,NA,TRBD2,TGTGCCAGCAGCTTAGAGCGGGGGGGCACAGATACGCAGTATTTT,CASSLERGGTDTQYF
TRBV3-1/TRBV3-2,17,TRBJ1-1,NA,TRBD1,TGTGCCAGCAGCCAACCTACTATGACAGGGGGCAGGACTGAAGCTTTCTTT,CASSQPTMTGGRTEAFF
TRBV4-2,13,TRBJ1-5,NA,NA,TGTGCCAGCAGCCAAAATACAAATCAGCCCCAGCATTTT,CASSQNTNQPQHF
TRBV11-1,14,TRBJ2-3,once,NA,TGTGCCAGCAGCTCACAGGTTATCACAGATACGCAGTATTTT,CASSSQVITDTQYF
TRBV6-5,13,TRBJ1-2,NA,TRBD1,TGTGCCAGCGGCACAGGGGTTCACTATGGCTACACCTTC,CASGTGVHYGYTF
TRBV19,17,TRBJ2-2,NA,NA,TGTGCCAGTAGTATACCCCCATTTTCGGGGAACACCGGGGAGCTGTTTTTT,CASSIPPFSGNTGELFF
TRBV24-1,15,TRBJ2-3,NA,NA,TGTGCCACCAGTGGGTGGGGGGTTCTCGCAGATACGCAGTATTTT,CATSGWGVLADTQYF
TRBV7-9,12,TRBJ2-5,NA,TRBD1,TGTGCCAGCAGCCCGAGGACACAGGGGGAGTACTTC,CASSPRTQGEYF
TRBV5-6,12,TRBJ2-5,NA,NA,TGTGCCAGCAGCTTGATGTCGGAGACCCAGTACTTC,CASSLMSETQYF
TRBV10-3,14,TRBJ1-5,NA,NA,TGTGCCATCAGTGAGCGGCCGGGGGATCAGCCCCAGCATTTT,CAISERPGDQPQHF
TRBV6-2/TRBV6-3,15,TRBJ2-3,NA,TRBD1,TGTGCCAGCACCCCACGGACAGGGTTAACAGATACGCAGTATTTT,CASTPRTGLTDTQYF
TRBV19,15,TRBJ1-5,NA,NA,TGTGCCAGTAAATCAGGGGAGCTGGACAATCAGCCCCAGCATTTT,CASKSGELDNQPQHF
TRBV29-1,13,TRBJ2-1,NA,NA,TGCAGCGTTGAAAGGGGTAGAGGCCGCGAGCAGTTCTTC,CSVERGRGREQFF
TRBV7-8,15,TRBJ2-2,NA,NA,TGTGCCAGCAGCTTAGATCACAGCCTCACCGGGGAGCTGTTTTTT,CASSLDHSLTGELFF
TRBV24-1,16,TRBJ2-2,NA,TRBD2,TGTGCCACCAGTGACACTAGCGGGGTAACTTCCGGGGAGCTGTTTTTT,CATSDTSGVTSGELFF
TRBV7-3,16,TRBJ2-2,NA,TRBD1,TGTGCCAGCAGCATACAGGGGGCGGTGAACACCGGGGAGCTGTTTTTT,CASSIQGAVNTGELFF
TRBV7-3,16,TRBJ2-3,few,TRBD2,TGTGCCAGCAGCTTACCGAGCGGGGCTAGCACAGATACGCAGTATTTT,CASSLPSGASTDTQYF
TRBV5-4,14,TRBJ2-7,NA,TRBD2,TGTGCCAGCAGCTTAGCGGGGGTAAACTACGAGCAGTACTTC,CASSLAGVNYEQYF